Included here is one T cell receptor (beta chain) sequence, with context. The antigen remains unidentified. Then a second PCR, running about 6 to 12 cycles, was carried out with a sample-barcoded 5' primer and a J-beta primer mix. In TCRdb, the 5' RACE reads were re-called with MiXCR into one record per CDR3 protein. The table records around 690,000 distinct CDR3 sequences, about 53% of them present only once. Extractions gave at least 5 micrograms of total RNA per sample. The CDR3 consists of 15 residues. The junction had 10 bases not matched to a gene; V was cut back by 5 bases and J by 6 bases. The germline V gene encodes CDR1 SGHTA and CDR2 FQGNSA. This sample was included in a study of blood T cells in healthy people across ages. Overall study findings and caveats: With unsorted PBMCs, a conclusive comparison of naive versus antigen-experienced cells was not possible. Lack of knowledge of donor CMV status possibly confounded expanded clonotype changes.

The chain has TRBV7-2 and TRBJ1-5; TRBD1 agrees at 7 bases. The source material was blood. This clonotype was obtained from a man in his 60s in good health. Here the CDR3 reads CASSTRQGGGQPQHF. The CDR3 nucleotides are TGTGCCAGCAGCACGCGACAGGGAGGGGGTCAGCCCCAGCATTTT.